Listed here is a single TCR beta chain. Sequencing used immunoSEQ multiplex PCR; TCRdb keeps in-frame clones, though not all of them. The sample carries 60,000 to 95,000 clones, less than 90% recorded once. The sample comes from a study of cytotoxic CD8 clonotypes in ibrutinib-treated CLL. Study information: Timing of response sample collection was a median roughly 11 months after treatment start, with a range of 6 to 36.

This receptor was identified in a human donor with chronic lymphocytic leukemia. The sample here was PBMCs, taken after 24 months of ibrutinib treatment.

DNA of the CDR3: TGTGCCATGAAATCAGGCCTCTCCTACAATGAGCAGTTCTTC. This sequence encodes CAMKSGLSYNEQFF. The chain employs TRBV10-3 and TRBJ2-1; D remains unclear. The CDR3 loop spans 14 amino acids. In germline, CDR1 is ENHRY, CDR2 SYGVKD. Trimming removed 9 bases at V and 0 bases at J, with 12 bases between.